Following are 29 T cell receptor beta chains from one sample sequenced in a study of blood T cell repertoires in COVID-19. Repertoires were generated with immunoSEQ multiplex PCR, while TCRdb's copy carries only in-frame clones and drops some. The sample contains about 250,000 clones, just over 85% of which appear only once. The specimen sequenced was PBMCs or T cells enriched from blood (not recorded which). The origin of the receptors is a man aged 35 to 55 who had recovered from COVID-19.

The chain recombines TRBV3-1 (or the pseudogene TRBV3-2) with TRBJ1-4; D is uncertain. The CDR3 covers 12 residues. Trimming removed 6 bases at V and 8 bases at J, with 10 bases between. The germline gives CDR1 LGHDT, CDR2 YNNKEL (reference sequence). The CDR3 DNA follows: TGTGCCAGCAGTAGCGTTCTGGAAAAACTGTTTTTT. It encodes CASSSVLEKLFF.

This clone was recorded a few times. The chain has TRBV3-1 (or the pseudogene TRBV3-2) and TRBJ1-2; maybe TRBD1 (6 bases). Trimming removed 4 bases at V and 7 bases at J, with 16 bases between. The CDR3 totals 14 residues. CDR1 and CDR2 (germline): LGHDT, YNNKEL (reference sequence). The CDR3 DNA reads as TGTGCCAGCAGCCGCCACTCAGGGGAAAGTGGCTACACCTTC. Protein: CASSRHSGESGYTF.

V is TRBV7-3 and J is TRBJ2-3; possibly TRBD1 for D (5 bases). V shed 1 base and J shed 0 bases, with 8 bases lying between them. This CDR3 spans 15 amino acids. Germline-derived CDR1 and CDR2 are SGHTA and FQGTGA. Here the CDR3 DNA reads TGTGCCAGCAGCTTAATGGCAGGGAGCACAGATACGCAGTATTTT. This gives the protein CASSLMAGSTDTQYF. Filled out from reference TRBV7-3 and TRBJ2-3, the complete variable domain reads GAGVSQTPSNKVTEKGKYVELRCDPISGHTALYWYRQSLGQGPEFLIYFQGTGAADDSGLPNDRFFAVRPEGSVSTLKIQRTERGDSAVYLCASSLMAGSTDTQYFGPGTRLTVL.

The V and J genes are TRBV7-9 and TRBJ1-1, with TRBD1 matching 8 bases. V gave up 4 bases and J gave up 7 bases; unmatched junction bases: 5. Germline values: CDR1 SEHNR, CDR2 FQNEAQ (reference sequence). CDR3 length: 13 residues. The CDR3 DNA reads TGTGCCAGCAGCTCCGGACAGGGCCTTGAAGCTTTCTTT. As protein: CASSSGQGLEAFF.

V and J are TRBV6-4 and TRBJ2-3; D uncertain. The CDR3 is made up of 13 amino acids. The germline CDR1 and CDR2 sequences are MRHNA and SNTAGT. The V end was cut by 4 bases, the J end by 2 bases, with 7 bases between. This chain's CDR3 is CASSVDSTDTQYF. CDR3 sequence (DNA): TGTGCCAGCAGTGTCGACTCCACAGATACGCAGTATTTT.

V is TRBV5-5 and J is TRBJ2-1; 8 bases map to TRBD1. J was trimmed by 1 base and V by 4 bases; bases with no gene match: 7. In germline, CDR1 is SGHKS, CDR2 YYEKEE (reference sequence). The CDR3 spans 16 residues. The CDR3 loop reads CASSPTGGRSYNEQFF. DNA of the CDR3: TGTGCCAGCAGCCCCACAGGGGGTCGGTCCTACAATGAGCAGTTCTTC.

The V call is TRBV6-5, the J call TRBJ1-1, with TRBD1 matching 8 bases. The length of the CDR3 is 11 residues. Germline CDR1 reads MNHEY; CDR2 reads SVGAGI. The J segment lost 4 bases and the V segment lost 11 bases, leaving 3 bases of the junction unmatched. The CDR3 DNA reads TGTGCCGGACAGGGTGGCACTGAAGCTTTCTTT. Amino acids: CAGQGGTEAFF.

The genes are TRBV27 and TRBJ1-4; 7 positions match TRBD1. CDR1 and CDR2 (germline): MNHEY, SMNVEV (reference sequence). The CDR3 loop spans 13 amino acids. V dropped 6 bases and J dropped 8; count of bases not matched to a gene: 6. The DNA for the CDR3 is TGTGCCAGCAGCTACAGGGGAGAAGAAAAACTGTTTTTT. Protein sequence: CASSYRGEEKLFF.

The V and J genes are TRBV7-2 and TRBJ2-7, with D possibly matching TRBD2 (7 bases). The CDR3 is 15 residues long. The germline gives CDR1 SGHTA, CDR2 FQGNSA. V lost 5 bases and J lost 1, with 15 bases in between. This CDR3 is CASSPRGGLSYEQYF. The CDR3 DNA reads as TGTGCCAGCAGCCCTAGGGGGGGGTTATCCTACGAGCAGTACTTC.

The V call is TRBV25-1, the J call TRBJ2-2; tentatively, D is TRBD1 (6 bases). The CDR3 runs to 16 residues. From germline, CDR1 is MGHDK and CDR2 SYGVNS. The ends were cut back, 4 bases at V and 2 bases at J, with 14 bases in the middle. The CDR3: CASSARGPKNTGELFF. In DNA, the CDR3 is TGTGCCAGCAGTGCCAGGGGTCCAAAAAACACCGGGGAGCTGTTTTTT.

The CDR3: CASIGTASGQGEGYEQYF. The DNA of the CDR3 is TGCGCCAGCATAGGAACGGCGTCTGGACAGGGTGAAGGGTACGAGCAGTACTTC. The chain carries TRBV10-1 and TRBJ2-7; the match to TRBD1 covers 8 bases. V shed 7 bases, J shed 4 bases, and the junction held 21 bases outside the gene matches. Germline V gene lookup returns CDR1 WNHNN and CDR2 SYGVQD (reference sequence). The CDR3 extends over 18 amino acids.

The gene calls are TRBV29-1 and TRBJ2-5; D perhaps matches TRBD2 (6 bases). Trimming cost V 7 bases and J 1 base, with 10 bases left between them. Germline V CDR1 and CDR2: SQVTM, ANQGSEA. This CDR3 is built from 12 residues. CDR3 sequence (DNA): TGCAGCGAAAGAGCGGGCCAAGAGACCCAGTACTTC. Translation: CSERAGQETQYF.

The chain has TRBV9 and TRBJ1-4, with D hard to call. This CDR3 is 16 amino acids long. The V and J ends lost 4 bases and 5 bases respectively, with 18 bases between them. Germline lookup yields CDR1 SGDLS and CDR2 YYNGEE. CDR3 coding DNA: TGTGCCAGCAGCCCGACCCGCGGATGGCTAAATGAAAAACTGTTTTTT. It specifies CASSPTRGWLNEKLFF.

V is TRBV30 and J is TRBJ1-2; maybe TRBD1 (5 bases). The CDR3 is 13 residues long. Per the germline V gene, CDR1 is GTSNPN and CDR2 is SVGIG (reference sequence). V lost 2 bases to trimming and J lost 3 bases, with 10 bases between them. The CDR3 DNA is TGTGCCTGGAGTCGGGGGATGGACTATGGCTACACCTTC. This gives the protein CAWSRGMDYGYTF.

The chain couples TRBV28 to TRBJ1-2; unclear D gene. Germline V gene data show CDR1 as MDHEN and CDR2 as SYDVKM. CDR3 length: 13 amino acids. V was pared by 5 bases and J by 4 bases, with 11 bases between. CDR3 bases: TGTGCCAGCAGTATCCCGGGAGGCTATGGCTACACCTTC. The encoded protein is CASSIPGGYGYTF.

This clone showed up just once. The chain is built from TRBV4-3 and TRBJ2-3; 7 nucleotides agree with TRBD1. The germline gives CDR1 LGHNA, CDR2 YSLEER. After removal of 4 bases from V and 0 bases from J, the junction contained 7 bases not matched to a gene. The CDR3 is 16 amino acids. CDR3 residues: CASSPAGGSSTDTQYF. DNA for the CDR3: TGCGCCAGCAGCCCCGCAGGGGGATCTAGCACAGATACGCAGTATTTT.

The V call is TRBV18, the J call TRBJ2-1; 9 bases match TRBD2. Germline V gene data show CDR1 as KGHSH and CDR2 as LQKENI. This CDR3 is built from 16 residues. The trim removed 3 bases at V and 8 bases at J, leaving 11 bases unmatched. The CDR3 here is CASSPPSGGRDYEQFF. The CDR3 DNA is TGTGCCAGCTCACCTCCATCTGGCGGGAGGGATTATGAGCAGTTCTTC.

For the CDR3, the DNA is TGTGCCAGCGTAGCGGGAGCCTACAATGAGCAGTTCTTC. As protein: CASVAGAYNEQFF. The genes are TRBV28 and TRBJ2-1, with TRBD2 matching over 9 bases. CDR1 and CDR2 from the germline V gene are MDHEN and SYDVKM. CDR3 length equals 13 residues. Losses at the gene ends were 8 bases for V and 2 bases for J; bases not matched to a gene: 1. The full variable domain, its missing parts supplied by reference TRBV28 and TRBJ2-1, is DVKVTQSSRYLVKRTGEKVFLECVQDMDHENMFWYRQDPGLGLRLIYFSYDVKMKEKGDIPEGYSVSREKKERFSLILESASTNQTSMYLCASVAGAYNEQFFGPGTRLTVL.

This rearrangement joins TRBV27 to TRBJ1-1, with 9 bases identical to TRBD1. From germline, CDR1 is MNHEY and CDR2 SMNVEV (reference sequence). CDR3 length: 15 residues. V trimming: 4 bases; J trimming: 1 base; junction bases outside the gene matches: 4. This chain's CDR3 is CASSSRTGANTEAFF. The CDR3 bases are TGTGCCAGCAGTTCCCGGACAGGGGCGAACACTGAAGCTTTCTTT.

The genes are TRBV19 and TRBJ2-3, with D uncertain. Germline CDR1 reads LNHDA; CDR2 reads SQIVND (reference sequence). The CDR3 is 15 residues long. V dropped 4 bases and J dropped 6 bases, with 17 bases sitting between them. The CDR3 sequence: CASSNSTGRLDTQYF. Written as DNA, the CDR3 is TGTGCCAGTAGTAATAGCACTGGCCGGCTGGATACGCAGTATTTT.

V and J are TRBV18 and TRBJ1-5, with a tentative D call TRBD1 (5 bases). CDR1 is KGHSH, CDR2 LQKENI, per germline. The CDR3 runs to 14 residues. V shed 5 bases and J shed 6 bases, with 14 bases lying between them. The CDR3 here is CASSYDSMSQPQHF. The CDR3 nucleotides read TGTGCCAGCTCATACGACAGTATGAGTCAGCCCCAGCATTTT.

This chain connects TRBV19 to TRBJ1-2; 7 bases map to TRBD1. V lost 5 bases and J lost 1; bases outside the gene matches: 4. CDR1 and CDR2 from the germline V gene are LNHDA and SQIVND (reference sequence). The CDR3 extends over 14 amino acids. The CDR3 here is CASSPRDSNYGYTF. The DNA for the CDR3 is TGTGCCAGTAGTCCCAGGGACAGTAACTATGGCTACACCTTC.

This chain links TRBV6-5 with TRBJ2-2; D might be TRBD2 (5 bases). Trimming cost V 4 bases and J 5 bases, with 14 bases left between them. The CDR3 sequence is 15 residues long. Germline lookup yields CDR1 MNHEY and CDR2 SVGAGI. CDR3 nucleotide sequence: TGTGCCAGCAGTTCTGACGCCGGGATTACCGGGGAGCTGTTTTTT. It encodes CASSSDAGITGELFF.

The rearrangement joins TRBV18 to TRBJ2-1; 14 bases fit TRBD2. Per the germline V gene, CDR1 is KGHSH and CDR2 is LQKENI. With 6 bases clipped from V and 5 bases from J, the junction kept 3 bases outside the gene matches. The length of the CDR3 is 15 residues. CDR3 sequence (DNA): TGTGCCAGCTCGCCGGGACTAGCGGGAGACAATGAGCAGTTCTTC. Protein product: CASSPGLAGDNEQFF.

This chain links TRBV6-5 with TRBJ2-7; 7 nucleotides agree with TRBD1. Trimming cost V 8 bases and J 3 bases; bases outside gene matches: 7. Germline V gene lookup returns CDR1 MNHEY and CDR2 SVGAGI. This CDR3 spans 13 amino acids. The CDR3 is CASANDRVYEQYF. As DNA, the CDR3 is TGTGCCAGCGCGAACGACAGGGTCTACGAGCAGTACTTC.

The CDR3 DNA follows: TGTGCCAGCAGCCAAGCGGAGACTAGCGGGACCACAGATACGCAGTATTTT. Protein product: CASSQAETSGTTDTQYF. The chain uses TRBV3-1 (or the pseudogene TRBV3-2) and TRBJ2-3; TRBD2 aligns across 11 bases. CDR1 LGHDT and CDR2 YNNKEL come from the germline V gene (reference sequence). The V segment lost 1 base and the J segment 2 bases; nucleotides outside the gene matches: 5. This CDR3 region has 17 residues.

This clone was seen a single time. V gene TRBV14 combines with J gene TRBJ2-3; D is possibly TRBD2 (5 bases). Germline-derived CDR1 and CDR2 are SGHDN and FVKESK. Trimming took off 2 bases at V and 4 bases at J, with 7 bases between the two ends. This CDR3 is 13 amino acids long. The CDR3 region has the DNA TGTGCCAGCAGCCAAATCGGGGCAGATACGCAGTATTTT. Translation: CASSQIGADTQYF.

About this clone itself: Other nucleotide sequences from this sample produce the same CDR3. The V gene is TRBV27, the J gene TRBJ1-5, with 9 bases identical to TRBD1. This CDR3 is 14 amino acids long. With V trimmed by 6 bases and J by 2 bases, 2 bases remained unmatched. Germline CDR1 is MNHEY and CDR2 is SMNVEV (reference sequence). The DNA for the CDR3 is TGTGCCAGCAGGCGGACAGGGGGCAATCAGCCCCAGCATTTT. Translation gives CASRRTGGNQPQHF.

This clone was detected once. The V call is TRBV2, the J call TRBJ1-1; weak D call: TRBD1 (6 bases). Germline CDR1 and CDR2: SNHLY and FYNNEI. This CDR3 comprises 15 residues. Trimming shortened V by 7 bases and J by 0 bases, and 15 bases separated the two germline ends. The CDR3 bases are TGTGCCAGCACCGAACTCGGACAGATGAACACTGAAGCTTTCTTT. Translated, it gives CASTELGQMNTEAFF.